The rows below give T cell receptor beta chains drawn from one sample of a study of graft-versus-host responses after intestinal transplantation. Antigens of these TCRs are unknown. Measured with immunoSEQ multiplex PCR; TCRdb has only the in-frame clones, and not every one. The sample carries approximately 81,000 clones, roughly 84% recorded once. This sample comprised unstimulated CD8+ T cells sorted from spleen or lymph node cells, obtained before transplant. These receptors were obtained from a human donor who was the organ donor for an intestinal transplant. Each CDR3 is given with its conserved first and last residue. Each record gives: CDR3 protein, clone size, V gene, J gene. The size of a clone is reported for some rows only, either as once, few or many, or as a class for expanded clones.

CDR3: CASSFRPGTMNRETQYF
size: NA
V: TRBV7-9
J: TRBJ2-5

CDR3: CASSLGNAGNTIYF
size: once
V: TRBV5-6
J: TRBJ1-3

CDR3: CASSSLGLGGELFF
size: NA
V: TRBV7-3
J: TRBJ2-2

CDR3: CASSLGSNYGYTF
size: once
V: TRBV5-1
J: TRBJ1-2

CDR3: CASSFTQGSYGYTF
size: once
V: TRBV5-4
J: TRBJ1-2

CDR3: CASSAPGPNVPYEQYF
size: NA
V: TRBV28
J: TRBJ2-7

CDR3: CASSVYTGELFF
size: NA
V: TRBV5-5
J: TRBJ2-2

CDR3: CASSRGLDNQPQHF
size: NA
V: TRBV6-1
J: TRBJ1-5

CDR3: CASSPVGAEIYNYGYTF
size: few
V: TRBV7-8
J: TRBJ1-2

CDR3: CASSDLRGGGEEQFF
size: NA
V: TRBV6-4
J: TRBJ2-1

CDR3: CSVPRNTEAFF
size: NA
V: TRBV29-1
J: TRBJ1-1

CDR3: CASSLGGSLANEQFF
size: NA
V: TRBV7-9
J: TRBJ2-1

CDR3: CASSQGAGESDTQYF
size: NA
V: TRBV4-2
J: TRBJ2-3

CDR3: CASSPSTGGNEKLFF
size: NA
V: TRBV6-5
J: TRBJ1-4

CDR3: CASTPGTYSNQPQHF
size: NA
V: TRBV4-2
J: TRBJ1-5

CDR3: CASSLDRSHYEQYF
size: once
V: TRBV5-1
J: TRBJ2-7

CDR3: CASSDLTSGVNTGELFF
size: NA
V: TRBV5-1
J: TRBJ2-2

CDR3: CASEEGELFF
size: NA
V: TRBV6-1
J: TRBJ2-2

CDR3: CASRLGGDTDTQYF
size: few
V: TRBV25-1
J: TRBJ2-3

CDR3: CASSYDREGYYGYTF
size: NA
V: TRBV6-6
J: TRBJ1-2

CDR3: CASSPKDQDPYEQYF
size: NA
V: TRBV18
J: TRBJ2-7

CDR3: CASGRRGRGVYEQYF
size: NA
V: TRBV28
J: TRBJ2-7

CDR3: CASSQPEKQGVEDEQFF
size: few
V: TRBV4-2
J: TRBJ2-1

CDR3: CASVTGTVENQPQHF
size: NA
V: TRBV6-1
J: TRBJ1-5

CDR3: CASSPFIRGGAGSDEQFF
size: once
V: TRBV14
J: TRBJ2-1

CDR3: CATSSSDGGPRTDTQYF
size: NA
V: TRBV15
J: TRBJ2-3

CDR3: CASGGRGGLSGELFF
size: few
V: TRBV7-9
J: TRBJ2-2

CDR3: CASRGQNNEKLFF
size: few
V: TRBV7-9
J: TRBJ1-4

CDR3: CASSPTATGGGYGYTF
size: NA
V: TRBV5-1
J: TRBJ1-2

CDR3: CARKTYYNEQFF
size: NA
V: TRBV28
J: TRBJ2-1

CDR3: CASSQEGGAGANVLTF
size: few
V: TRBV4-1
J: TRBJ2-6

CDR3: CASSLVQGTNYGYTF
size: NA
V: TRBV5-8
J: TRBJ1-2

CDR3: CSAIRDTEAFF
size: NA
V: TRBV20-1
J: TRBJ1-1

CDR3: CASSVETDYGYTF
size: NA
V: TRBV9
J: TRBJ1-2

CDR3: CASSRSGRGARQPQHF
size: NA
V: TRBV18
J: TRBJ1-5

CDR3: CASSLGPDTIYF
size: few
V: TRBV4-1
J: TRBJ1-3

CDR3: CASAPGGPNGELFF
size: NA
V: TRBV27
J: TRBJ2-2

CDR3: CASSLAAGIGYGYTF
size: NA
V: TRBV5-6
J: TRBJ1-2

CDR3: CARKQGPPNYGYTF
size: NA
V: TRBV6-1
J: TRBJ1-2

CDR3: CASSLRAGLNYNEQFF
size: NA
V: TRBV5-6
J: TRBJ2-1

CDR3: CASSVSVSGPGVNSPLHF
size: NA
V: TRBV9
J: TRBJ1-6

CDR3: CASSYRDNYGYTF
size: NA
V: TRBV6-5
J: TRBJ1-2

CDR3: CASSEGGNTDTQYF
size: NA
V: TRBV6-4
J: TRBJ2-3

CDR3: CASSLSYRIGAAVSETQYF
size: NA
V: TRBV27
J: TRBJ2-5

CDR3: CATSRGGIQETQYF
size: NA
V: TRBV15
J: TRBJ2-5

CDR3: CASSPWDSPGNTIYF
size: NA
V: TRBV5-5
J: TRBJ1-3

CDR3: CASSLREKLFF
size: NA
V: TRBV28
J: TRBJ1-4

CDR3: CASLSTGGGNTIYF
size: NA
V: TRBV19
J: TRBJ1-3

CDR3: CASTQGARGYTF
size: NA
V: TRBV27
J: TRBJ1-2

CDR3: CASSPSDGRTRFTPLHF
size: NA
V: TRBV4-1
J: TRBJ1-6

CDR3: CASSSRQGSTSYEQYF
size: NA
V: TRBV5-1
J: TRBJ2-7

CDR3: CASSAPGRNTGELFF
size: NA
V: TRBV2
J: TRBJ2-2